This T cell receptor beta chain was retrieved from a study of STAT5B mutations in CD4+ large granular lymphocyte leukemia. Study at large: Among healthy controls, a particular HLA allele went with more CDR3 'QG' motifs. Study outcomes and limitations: TRBV06-family usage was enriched in top patient clones (8/27) versus controls (2/35).

The ends were cut back, 2 bases at V and 5 bases at J, with 10 bases in the middle. Per germline, CDR1 MDHEN and CDR2 SYDVKM. This CDR3 comprises 14 residues. In the original processing: Productive clonotypes were detectable down to 2.59 x 10-5 frequency. Assay: immunoSEQ multiplex PCR; the TCRdb copy retains only in-frame clones and omits some. Clone size and V and J calls were adopted from that table, with D and trimming inferred from the DNA. The table has approximately 25,000 clones, 74% seen once; the top ten hold roughly a tenth. By share, this clone ranks as medium-sized (0.01 to 0.1%). What it binds is not known.

The rearrangement links TRBV28 to TRBJ1-3; D perhaps matches TRBD1 (6 bases). Sequenced input: CD4+ T cells from blood buffy coats. This clonotype was sampled from a human donor in good health. The CDR3 DNA is TGTGCCAGCAGTTTAGGGCAGGGGAGAAACACCATATATTTT. As protein: CASSLGQGRNTIYF.